Below, 13 T cell receptor beta chains from the same sample are listed, as sequenced in a study of blood T cell repertoires in COVID-19. The table came from immunoSEQ multiplex PCR; TCRdb's copy has only in-frame clones and leaves some out. Of 50,000 or so clones listed, around four fifths are singletons. Sequencing input: peripheral blood. These receptors were collected from a man aged 65 to 85 with acute or convalescent COVID-19.

The chain joins TRBV7-2 to TRBJ2-1; weak D call: TRBD2 (6 bases). Germline V gene lookup returns CDR1 SGHTA and CDR2 FQGNSA. Trimming removed 8 bases from V and 5 bases from J, with 16 bases in between. This CDR3 has 14 amino acids. DNA for the CDR3: TGTGCCAGCTTCGTCGGGAGAGAAAACAATGAGCAGTTCTTC. Translated: CASFVGRENNEQFF.

This clone showed up just a few times. This chain uses TRBV3-1 (or the pseudogene TRBV3-2) with TRBJ2-1, with D possibly being TRBD2 (6 bases). V lost 3 bases to trimming and J lost 9 bases, with 15 bases between them. CDR1 is LGHDT, CDR2 YNNKEL, per germline (reference sequence). The CDR3 has 14 residues. CDR3 in DNA: TGTGCCAGCAGCCAGGAGGAGGGCGAAAGTGAGCAGTTCTTC. Translating it yields CASSQEEGESEQFF.

The rearrangement uses TRBV6-1 and TRBJ2-1; 10 bases are shared with TRBD2. Losses at the gene ends were 2 bases for V and 3 bases for J; bases not matched to a gene: 4. The CDR3 totals 16 residues. Germline loops: CDR1 MNHNS, CDR2 SASEGT. This CDR3 is CASSESGRAFYNEQFF. CDR3 bases: TGTGCCAGCAGTGAAAGCGGGAGGGCCTTCTACAATGAGCAGTTCTTC.

This clone was counted a few times. This chain links TRBV4-2 with TRBJ2-7; D is perhaps TRBD1 (5 bases). The CDR3 extends over 14 amino acids. CDR1 and CDR2 (germline): LGHNA, YNFKEQ. Trimming cost V 1 base and J 2 bases, with 9 bases left between them. CDR3 sequence (DNA): TGTGCCAGCAGCCAAGGGGCGGACACCTACGAGCAGTACTTC. Its protein product is CASSQGADTYEQYF.

This chain joins TRBV27 and TRBJ2-1; 14 nucleotides agree with TRBD2. Losses at the gene ends were 6 bases for V and 9 bases for J; bases not matched to a gene: 10. The CDR3 extends over 16 amino acids. Germline V lookup: CDR1 MNHEY, CDR2 SMNVEV (reference sequence). CDR3 DNA: TGTGCCAGCAGAGGCAGACTAGCGGGAGGGCCAGGTGAGCAGTTCTTC. Its translation: CASRGRLAGGPGEQFF.

The V and J genes are TRBV7-2 and TRBJ2-5, with 14 bases fitting TRBD2. Per germline, CDR1 SGHTA and CDR2 FQGNSA. Unmatched junction bases numbered 5, after V lost 4 bases and J lost 1 base. The CDR3 spans 17 residues. Here the CDR3 reads CASSYIGTSGGQETQYF. CDR3 in DNA: TGTGCCAGCAGCTATATCGGGACTAGCGGGGGCCAAGAGACCCAGTACTTC.

The sample holds one count of this clone. The chain carries TRBV6-5 and TRBJ2-1, with D hard to call. V lost 6 bases and J 5 bases, leaving 14 bases between the germline ends. CDR3 length: 14 amino acids. Germline CDR1 is MNHEY and CDR2 is SVGAGI. The CDR3, as DNA: TGTGCCAGCAGCATTTGGGCAGCAGACAATGAGCAGTTCTTC. Encoded protein: CASSIWAADNEQFF.

This clone was found once. This sequence joins TRBV4-2 and TRBJ2-3; 8 positions match TRBD2. Germline V gives CDR1 LGHNA, CDR2 YNFKEQ. V was pared by 10 bases and J by 4 bases, with 10 bases of the junction left unmatched. The CDR3 length is 14 residues. The CDR3 is CATHTSGGPDTQYF. The CDR3 coding sequence is TGTGCCACCCATACTAGCGGAGGCCCAGATACGCAGTATTTT.

This clone has just one count. The chain employs TRBV7-9 and TRBJ2-5; D is perhaps TRBD2 (5 bases). With 2 bases removed from V and 5 bases from J, the gap between germline ends came to 12 bases. Germline V gene data show CDR1 as SEHNR and CDR2 as FQNEAQ (reference sequence). The CDR3 runs 14 residues. This CDR3 is CASSLIASLETQYF. CDR3 sequence (DNA): TGTGCCAGCAGCTTAATCGCTAGCTTGGAGACCCAGTACTTC.

The V and J genes are TRBV28 and TRBJ2-1; the D gene is possibly TRBD1 (6 bases). The CDR3 runs to 14 residues. The germline V and J ends were trimmed by 2 bases and 7 bases, with 12 bases remaining between them. Germline values: CDR1 MDHEN, CDR2 SYDVKM. CDR3 coding DNA: TGTGCCAGCAGTTTACTGTACCAGGGGAATGAGCAGTTCTTC. Protein sequence: CASSLLYQGNEQFF.

The chain uses TRBV5-4 and TRBJ1-1; maybe TRBD1 (6 bases). The V gene lost 0 bases and the J gene lost 4 bases, with 10 bases spanning the gap. Germline V CDR1 and CDR2: SGHNT, YYREEE (reference sequence). CDR3 length: 14 amino acids. The CDR3 DNA follows: TGTGCCAGCAGCTTGGCCGAACAGGGCACTGAAGCTTTCTTT. The encoded protein is CASSLAEQGTEAFF. The full variable domain, in which reference TRBV5-4 and TRBJ1-1 provide the parts outside the CDR3, is ETGVTQSPTHLIKTRGQQVTLRCSSQSGHNTVSWYQQALGQGPQFIFQYYREEENGRGNFPPRFSGLQFPNYSSELNVNALELDDSALYLCASSLAEQGTEAFFGQGTRLTVV.

This chain joins TRBV6-6 and TRBJ2-3, with 9 positions matching TRBD2. V shed 7 bases and J 6 bases; nucleotides not matched to a gene: 11. The length of the CDR3 is 15 residues. Germline V lookup: CDR1 MNHNY, CDR2 SVGAGI (reference sequence). CDR3 residues: CASTPGDSGSDTQYF. In DNA form, the CDR3 reads TGTGCCAGCACCCCCGGAGATAGCGGGAGTGATACGCAGTATTTT.

This rearrangement joins TRBV6-5 to TRBJ1-4, with TRBD1 identical over 7 bases. J gave up 7 bases and V 5 bases, and 10 bases lay outside the gene matches. From germline, CDR1 is MNHEY and CDR2 SVGAGI. The CDR3 contains 15 residues. As DNA, the CDR3 is TGTGCCAGCAGTCCTACTCGGGGACAGCTTGAAAAACTGTTTTTT. Residues: CASSPTRGQLEKLFF.